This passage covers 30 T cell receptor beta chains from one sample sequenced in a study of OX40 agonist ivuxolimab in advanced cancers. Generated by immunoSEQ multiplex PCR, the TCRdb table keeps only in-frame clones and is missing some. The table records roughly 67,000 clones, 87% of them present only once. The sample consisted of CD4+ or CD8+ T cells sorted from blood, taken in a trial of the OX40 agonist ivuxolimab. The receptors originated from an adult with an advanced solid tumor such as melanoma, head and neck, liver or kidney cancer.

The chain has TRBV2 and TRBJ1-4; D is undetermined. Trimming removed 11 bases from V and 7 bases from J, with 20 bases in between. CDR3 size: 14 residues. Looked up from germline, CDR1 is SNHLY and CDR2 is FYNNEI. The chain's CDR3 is CAGAREGGGEKLFF. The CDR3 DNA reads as TGTGCCGGCGCCCGGGAGGGTGGAGGTGAAAAACTGTTTTTT.

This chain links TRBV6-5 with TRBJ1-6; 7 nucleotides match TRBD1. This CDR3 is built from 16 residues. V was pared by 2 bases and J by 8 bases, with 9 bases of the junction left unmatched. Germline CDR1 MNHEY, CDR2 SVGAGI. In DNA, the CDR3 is TGTGCCAGCAGTTACGACTCAGGGGGAGTTCATTCACCCCTCCACTTT. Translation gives CASSYDSGGVHSPLHF.

The CDR3 sequence is CASSSSSGGGTDTQYF. The DNA for the CDR3 is TGTGCCAGCAGCTCCTCCAGCGGGGGCGGGACAGATACGCAGTATTTT. V usage is TRBV7-3 and J usage is TRBJ2-3; the match to TRBD2 covers 8 bases. CDR3 length: 16 amino acids. V lost 4 bases and J lost 3; bases outside the gene matches: 9. Germline CDR1 reads SGHTA; CDR2 reads FQGTGA.

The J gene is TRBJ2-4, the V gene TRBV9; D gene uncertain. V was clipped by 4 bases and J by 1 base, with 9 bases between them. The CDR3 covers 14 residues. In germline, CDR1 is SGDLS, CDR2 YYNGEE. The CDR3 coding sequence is TGTGCCAGCAGCCCTAGTGAGGCCAAAAACATTCAGTACTTC. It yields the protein CASSPSEAKNIQYF.

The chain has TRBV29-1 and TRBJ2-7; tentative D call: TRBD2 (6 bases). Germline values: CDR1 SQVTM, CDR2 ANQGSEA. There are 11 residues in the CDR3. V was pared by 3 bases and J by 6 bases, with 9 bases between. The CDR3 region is CSVDGGGEQYF. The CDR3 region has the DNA TGCAGCGTTGATGGGGGAGGCGAGCAGTACTTC.

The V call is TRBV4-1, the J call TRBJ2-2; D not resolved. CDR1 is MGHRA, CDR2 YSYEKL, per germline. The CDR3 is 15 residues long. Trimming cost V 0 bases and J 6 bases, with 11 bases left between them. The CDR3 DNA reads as TGCGCCAGCAGCCAAGATAGTAATTTGCCCGGGGAGCTGTTTTTT. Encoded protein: CASSQDSNLPGELFF.

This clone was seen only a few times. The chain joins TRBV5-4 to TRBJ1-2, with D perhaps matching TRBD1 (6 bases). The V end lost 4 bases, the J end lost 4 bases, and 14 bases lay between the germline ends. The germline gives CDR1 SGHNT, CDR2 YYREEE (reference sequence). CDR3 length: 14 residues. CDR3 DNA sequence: TGTGCCAGCAGCCCCGGACAGATCGCCTATGGCTACACCTTC. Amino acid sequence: CASSPGQIAYGYTF.

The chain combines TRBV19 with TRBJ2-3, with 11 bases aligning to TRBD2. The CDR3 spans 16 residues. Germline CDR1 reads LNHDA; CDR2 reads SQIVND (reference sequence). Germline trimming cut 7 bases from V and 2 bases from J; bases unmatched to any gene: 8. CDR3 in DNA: TGTGCCAGTAATCAGGTAGCGGGGGGGTTCACAGATACGCAGTATTTT. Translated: CASNQVAGGFTDTQYF.

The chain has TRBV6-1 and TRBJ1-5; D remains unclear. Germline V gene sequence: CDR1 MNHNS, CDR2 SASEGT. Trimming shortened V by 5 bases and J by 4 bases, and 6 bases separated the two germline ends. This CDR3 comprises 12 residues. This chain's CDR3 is CASSSINQPQHF. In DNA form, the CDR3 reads TGTGCCAGCAGTTCGATAAATCAGCCCCAGCATTTT.

CDR3: CASSIDSWREAEAFF. For the CDR3, the DNA is TGTGCCAGTAGTATAGATTCATGGAGGGAGGCTGAAGCTTTCTTT. This chain connects TRBV19 to TRBJ1-1; D is unresolved. Per germline, CDR1 LNHDA and CDR2 SQIVND (reference sequence). V shed 0 bases and J shed 6 bases, with 14 bases lying between them. The CDR3 is made up of 15 amino acids.

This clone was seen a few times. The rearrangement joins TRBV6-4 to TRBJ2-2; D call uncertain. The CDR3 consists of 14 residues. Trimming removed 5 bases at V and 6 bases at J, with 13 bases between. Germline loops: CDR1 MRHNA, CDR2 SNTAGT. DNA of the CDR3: TGTGCCAGCAGTACCGACGGTACAGCCGGGGAGCTGTTTTTT. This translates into CASSTDGTAGELFF.

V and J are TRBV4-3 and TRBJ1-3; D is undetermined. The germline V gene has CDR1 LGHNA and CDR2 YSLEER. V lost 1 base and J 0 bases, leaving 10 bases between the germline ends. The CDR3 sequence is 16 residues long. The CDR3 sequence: CASSQAPGSSGNTIYF. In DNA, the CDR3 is TGCGCCAGCAGCCAAGCGCCCGGAAGCTCTGGAAACACCATATATTTT.

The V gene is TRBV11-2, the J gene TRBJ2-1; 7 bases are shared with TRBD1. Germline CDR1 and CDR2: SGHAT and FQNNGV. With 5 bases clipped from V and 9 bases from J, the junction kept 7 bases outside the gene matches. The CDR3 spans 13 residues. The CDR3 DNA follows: TGTGCCAGCAGCATCAGACAGGGCATTGAGCAGTTCTTC. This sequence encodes CASSIRQGIEQFF.

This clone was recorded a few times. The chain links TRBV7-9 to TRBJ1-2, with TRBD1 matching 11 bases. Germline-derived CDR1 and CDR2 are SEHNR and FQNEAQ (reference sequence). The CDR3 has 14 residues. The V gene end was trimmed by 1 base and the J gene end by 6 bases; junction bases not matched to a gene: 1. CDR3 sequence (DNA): TGTGCCAGCAGCTTAGAGGGACAGGGGGATGGCTACACCTTC. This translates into CASSLEGQGDGYTF.

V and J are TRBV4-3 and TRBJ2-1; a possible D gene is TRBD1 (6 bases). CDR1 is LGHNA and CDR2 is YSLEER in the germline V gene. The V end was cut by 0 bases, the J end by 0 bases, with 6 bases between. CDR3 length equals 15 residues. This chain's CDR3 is CASSQEGGSYNEQFF. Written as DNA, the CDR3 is TGCGCCAGCAGCCAAGAAGGGGGCTCCTACAATGAGCAGTTCTTC.

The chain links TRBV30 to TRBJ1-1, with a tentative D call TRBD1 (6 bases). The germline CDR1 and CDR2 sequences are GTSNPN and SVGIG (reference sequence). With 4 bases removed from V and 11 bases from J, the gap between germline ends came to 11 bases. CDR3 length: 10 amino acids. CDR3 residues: CAWKKGGAFF. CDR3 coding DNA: TGTGCCTGGAAAAAGGGGGGGGCTTTCTTT.

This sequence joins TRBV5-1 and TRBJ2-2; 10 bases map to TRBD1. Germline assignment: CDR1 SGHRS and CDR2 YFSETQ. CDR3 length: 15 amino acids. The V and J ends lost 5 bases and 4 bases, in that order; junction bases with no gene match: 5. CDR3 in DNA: TGCGCCAGCAGTCGGGACAGGGGAGTCACCGGGGAGCTGTTTTTT. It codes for CASSRDRGVTGELFF.

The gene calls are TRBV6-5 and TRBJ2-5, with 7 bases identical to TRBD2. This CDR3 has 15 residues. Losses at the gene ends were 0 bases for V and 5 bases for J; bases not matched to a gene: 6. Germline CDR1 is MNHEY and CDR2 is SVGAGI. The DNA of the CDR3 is TGTGCCAGCAGTTACTCAGCTAGCGGATCCGAGACCCAGTACTTC. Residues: CASSYSASGSETQYF.

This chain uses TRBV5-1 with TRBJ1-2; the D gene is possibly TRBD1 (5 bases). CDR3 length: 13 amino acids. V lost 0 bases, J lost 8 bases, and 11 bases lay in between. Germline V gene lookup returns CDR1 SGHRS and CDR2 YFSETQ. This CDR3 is CASSLAARDGYTF. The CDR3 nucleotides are TGCGCCAGCAGCTTGGCAGCCAGGGACGGCTACACCTTC.

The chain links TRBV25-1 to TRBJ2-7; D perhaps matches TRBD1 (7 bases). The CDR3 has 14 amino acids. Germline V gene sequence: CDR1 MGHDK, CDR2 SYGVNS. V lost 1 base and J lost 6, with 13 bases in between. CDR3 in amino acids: CASSESHRGGEQYF. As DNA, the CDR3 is TGTGCCAGCAGTGAATCTCACAGGGGAGGCGAGCAGTACTTC.

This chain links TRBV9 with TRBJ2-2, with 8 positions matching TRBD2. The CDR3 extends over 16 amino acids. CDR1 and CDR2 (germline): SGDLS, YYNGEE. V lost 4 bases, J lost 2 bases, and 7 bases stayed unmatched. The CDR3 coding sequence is TGTGCCAGCAGCCCCCGGGGGGGGACCAACACCGGGGAGCTGTTTTTT. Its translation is CASSPRGGTNTGELFF.

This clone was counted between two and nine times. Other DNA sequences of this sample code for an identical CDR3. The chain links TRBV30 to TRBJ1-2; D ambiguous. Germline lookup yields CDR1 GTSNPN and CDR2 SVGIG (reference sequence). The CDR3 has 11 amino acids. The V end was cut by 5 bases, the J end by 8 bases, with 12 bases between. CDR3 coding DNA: TGTGCCTGGGCACGAGTTTTGGGCTACACCTTC. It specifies CAWARVLGYTF.

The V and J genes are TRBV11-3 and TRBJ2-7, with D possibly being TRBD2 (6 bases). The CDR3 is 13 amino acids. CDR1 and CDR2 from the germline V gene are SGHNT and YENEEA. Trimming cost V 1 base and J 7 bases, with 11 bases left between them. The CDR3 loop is CASSLVPGREQYF. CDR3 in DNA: TGTGCCAGCAGCTTAGTCCCAGGGAGGGAGCAGTACTTC.

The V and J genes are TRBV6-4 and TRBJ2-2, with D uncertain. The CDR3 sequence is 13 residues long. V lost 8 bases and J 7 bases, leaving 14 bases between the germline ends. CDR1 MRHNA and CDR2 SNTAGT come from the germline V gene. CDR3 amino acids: CASAILSGGELFF. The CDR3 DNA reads TGTGCCAGCGCAATACTCTCGGGCGGGGAGCTGTTTTTT.

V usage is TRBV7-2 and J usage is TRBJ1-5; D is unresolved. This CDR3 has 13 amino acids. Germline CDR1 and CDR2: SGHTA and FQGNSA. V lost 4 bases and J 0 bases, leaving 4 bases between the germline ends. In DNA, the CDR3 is TGTGCCAGCAGCTCGTCTAGCAATCAGCCCCAGCATTTT. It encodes CASSSSSNQPQHF.

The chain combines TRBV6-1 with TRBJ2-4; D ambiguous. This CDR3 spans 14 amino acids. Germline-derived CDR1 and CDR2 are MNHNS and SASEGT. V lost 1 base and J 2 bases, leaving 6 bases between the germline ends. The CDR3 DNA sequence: TGTGCCAGCAGTGAAGGGGGTACCAAAAACATTCAGTACTTC. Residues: CASSEGGTKNIQYF.

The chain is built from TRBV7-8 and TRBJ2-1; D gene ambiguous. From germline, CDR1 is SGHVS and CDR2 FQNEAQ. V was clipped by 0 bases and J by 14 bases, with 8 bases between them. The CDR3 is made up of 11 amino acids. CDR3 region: CASSLAGKKFF. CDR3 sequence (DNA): TGTGCCAGCAGCTTAGCGGGGAAGAAGTTCTTC.

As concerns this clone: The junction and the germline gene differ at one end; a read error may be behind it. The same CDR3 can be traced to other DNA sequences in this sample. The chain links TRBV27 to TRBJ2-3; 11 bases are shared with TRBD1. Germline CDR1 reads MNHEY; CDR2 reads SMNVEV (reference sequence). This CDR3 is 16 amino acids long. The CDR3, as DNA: TGTGCTAGCAGTTCACCGGACAGGGGGCCCACAGATACGCAGTATTTT. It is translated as CASSSPDRGPTDTQYF.

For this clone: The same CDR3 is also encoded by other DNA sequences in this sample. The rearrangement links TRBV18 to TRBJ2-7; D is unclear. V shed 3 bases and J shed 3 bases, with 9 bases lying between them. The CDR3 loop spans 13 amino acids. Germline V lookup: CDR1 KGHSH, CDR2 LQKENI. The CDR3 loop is CASSPPGSYEQYF. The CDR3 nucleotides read TGTGCCAGCTCACCCCCGGGCAGCTACGAGCAGTACTTC.

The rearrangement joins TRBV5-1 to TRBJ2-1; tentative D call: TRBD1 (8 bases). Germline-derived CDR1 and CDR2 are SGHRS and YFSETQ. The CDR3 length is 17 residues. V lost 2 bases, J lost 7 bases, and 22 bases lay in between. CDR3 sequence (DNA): TGCGCCAGCAGCTTCTTCCCCCTCGGACAGGGAGGGAATGAGCAGTTCTTC. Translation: CASSFFPLGQGGNEQFF.